This TCR beta chain derives from a study of blood T cell repertoires in COVID-19. In the study overall: Specimens from acute and convalescent COVID-19 originated in the United States, Italy and Spain.

Sequencing used immunoSEQ multiplex PCR; TCRdb keeps in-frame clones, though not all of them. The data show about 94,000 clones, with over 70% seen just once and roughly 19% held by the top ten. Germline-derived CDR1 and CDR2 are GTSNPN and SVGIG (reference sequence). Trimming took off 1 base at V and 4 bases at J, with 10 bases between the two ends. This CDR3 has 14 amino acids. This clonotype was obtained from a human donor in a cohort sampled during active COVID-19. The gene calls are TRBV30 and TRBJ1-4, with a weak D call TRBD1 (6 bases). The sample taken for sequencing was peripheral blood. CDR3 DNA: TGTGCCTGGAGTGGCGGACAGCTTAATGAAAAACTGTTTTTT. Protein sequence: CAWSGGQLNEKLFF.